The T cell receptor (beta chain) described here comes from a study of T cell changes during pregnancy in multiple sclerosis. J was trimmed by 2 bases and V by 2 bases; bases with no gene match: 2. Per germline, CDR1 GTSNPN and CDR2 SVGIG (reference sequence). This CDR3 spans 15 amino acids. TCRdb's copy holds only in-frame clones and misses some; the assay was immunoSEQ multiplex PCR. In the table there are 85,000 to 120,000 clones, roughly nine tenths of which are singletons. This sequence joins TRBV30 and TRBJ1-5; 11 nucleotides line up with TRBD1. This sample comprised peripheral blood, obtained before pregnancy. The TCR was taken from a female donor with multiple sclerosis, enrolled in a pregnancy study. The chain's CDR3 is CAWSQGQGGNQPQHF. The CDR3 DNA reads TGTGCCTGGAGTCAGGGACAGGGGGGCAATCAGCCCCAGCATTTT. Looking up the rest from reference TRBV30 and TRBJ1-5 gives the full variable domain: SQTIHQWPATLVQPVGSPLSLECTVEGTSNPNLYWYRQAAGRGLQLLFYSVGIGQISSEVPQNLSASRPQDRQFILSSKKLLLSDSGFYLCAWSQGQGGNQPQHFGDGTRLSIL.